The rows below give T cell receptor beta chains drawn from one sample of a study of OX40 agonist ivuxolimab in advanced cancers. Assay used: immunoSEQ multiplex PCR; TCRdb lists only in-frame clones, some missing. The sample includes 55,000 to 70,000 clones, approximately 86% of them seen just once. Material: CD4+ or CD8+ T cells sorted from blood, obtained in a trial of the OX40 agonist ivuxolimab. These receptors all come from an adult with an advanced solid tumor such as melanoma, head and neck, liver or kidney cancer. Both conserved end residues are part of each CDR3. Each record gives: V gene, clone size, J gene, CDR3 length, D gene, CDR3 protein, CDR3 DNA. A D gene is named only where the DNA matches it firmly. The listing skips clone size in some rows; elsewhere it reads once, few, many or a size class.

TRBV30	.	TRBJ2-1	12	.	CAWSKTSFEQFF	TGTGCCTGGAGTAAAACTAGCTTTGAGCAGTTCTTC
TRBV19	.	TRBJ1-4	14	TRBD1	CASSIYRGGEKLFF	TGTGCCAGTAGTATTTACAGGGGAGGTGAAAAACTGTTTTTT
TRBV5-1	.	TRBJ2-2	18	.	CASRPQFVGLGNTGELFF	TGCGCCAGCAGACCCCAGTTTGTCGGGTTGGGTAACACCGGGGAGCTGTTTTTT
TRBV14	once	TRBJ2-7	13	.	CASSQALGAEQYF	TGTGCCAGCAGCCAAGCGCTAGGTGCCGAGCAGTACTTC
TRBV7-8	.	TRBJ1-2	13	.	CASSLDGMGGYTF	TGTGCCAGCAGCCTCGACGGGATGGGGGGCTACACCTTC
TRBV7-9	.	TRBJ2-7	14	TRBD1	CASSLGQGAYEQYF	TGTGCCAGCAGCTTAGGACAGGGGGCGTACGAGCAGTACTTC
TRBV27	.	TRBJ1-1	14	.	CASSLSRAYTEAFF	TGTGCCAGCAGTTTATCAAGGGCGTACACTGAAGCTTTCTTT
TRBV5-1	.	TRBJ2-3	12	.	CASSPTGDTQYF	TGCGCCAGCAGCCCAACGGGGGATACGCAGTATTTT
TRBV11-3	.	TRBJ2-3	15	.	CASSPEGISTDTQYF	TGTGCCAGCAGCCCAGAAGGGATCTCCACAGATACGCAGTATTTT
TRBV27	once	TRBJ2-7	13	TRBD1	CASRRDSRYEQYF	TGTGCCAGCAGAAGGGACAGCCGCTACGAGCAGTACTTC
TRBV27	once	TRBJ2-1	15	TRBD2	CASSLDLAGANEQFF	TGTGCCAGCAGTTTAGATCTAGCGGGAGCTAATGAGCAGTTCTTC
TRBV7-3	.	TRBJ2-5	15	TRBD2	CASSLLAGDTETQYF	TGTGCCAGCAGCTTACTAGCGGGAGATACGGAGACCCAGTACTTC
TRBV11-2	.	TRBJ2-5	11	.	CASSFLETQYF	TGTGCCAGCAGCTTCCTGGAGACCCAGTACTTC
TRBV10-3	.	TRBJ1-2	16	TRBD1	CAISEFLGTVNYGYTF	TGTGCCATCAGTGAGTTTCTTGGGACAGTAAACTATGGCTACACCTTC
TRBV6-5	.	TRBJ2-3	15	TRBD1	CASSYYRGGTDTQYF	TGTGCCAGCAGTTACTACAGGGGAGGCACAGATACGCAGTATTTT
TRBV29-1	once	TRBJ1-1	12	.	CSGGSGGSEAFF	TGCAGCGGCGGGAGTGGGGGCTCTGAAGCTTTCTTT
TRBV5-8	.	TRBJ1-1	15	.	CASSRTPRIGTEAFF	TGTGCCAGCAGCAGGACTCCTCGGATAGGCACTGAAGCTTTCTTT
TRBV14	.	TRBJ2-7	14	TRBD2	CASSRASGPYEQYF	TGTGCCAGCAGCCGGGCTAGCGGCCCCTACGAGCAGTACTTC
TRBV2	once	TRBJ1-4	19	TRBD1	CASSGRQGALATTNEKLFF	TGTGCCAGCAGTGGTAGACAGGGGGCGTTAGCCACAACTAATGAAAAACTGTTTTTT
TRBV5-6	.	TRBJ2-7	17	TRBD1	CASSLLGTGASSYEQYF	TGTGCCAGCAGCTTACTGGGGACAGGGGCAAGCTCCTACGAGCAGTACTTC
TRBV30	.	TRBJ1-5	14	.	CAWSALGGLEPQHF	TGTGCCTGGAGTGCCCTTGGGGGCTTGGAGCCCCAGCATTTT
TRBV18	few	TRBJ2-1	15	TRBD2	CASSPLAGGPNEQFF	TGTGCCAGCTCACCCTTAGCGGGAGGGCCCAATGAGCAGTTCTTC
TRBV18	.	TRBJ1-5	15	.	CASSLSGYSNQPQHF	TGTGCCAGCTCTTTATCAGGGTATAGCAATCAGCCCCAGCATTTT
TRBV7-6	.	TRBJ2-5	15	.	CASSPGSKGRKTQYF	TGTGCCAGCAGCCCCGGTAGCAAGGGGCGAAAGACCCAGTACTTC
TRBV4-2	.	TRBJ1-1	14	.	CASSQDNRNTEAFF	TGTGCCAGCAGCCAAGACAACCGGAACACTGAAGCTTTCTTT
TRBV19	few	TRBJ1-6	14	.	CASSISSYNSPLHF	TGTGCCAGTAGTATAAGTTCCTATAATTCACCCCTCCACTTT